This entry describes one T cell receptor (beta chain). The V and J ends lost 5 bases and 5 bases respectively, with 15 bases between them. Germline CDR1 and CDR2: SGHTA and FQGNSA. This CDR3 spans 14 amino acids. The sample comes from a study of control samples from healthy donors and cancer patients. Produced via immunoSEQ multiplex PCR; TCRdb's table is partial and in-frame only. Among 120,000 to 150,000 clones listed, roughly 89% were seen once. The gene calls are TRBV7-2 and TRBJ2-5, with D perhaps assigned TRBD1 or TRBD2 (5 bases each). The clonotype originates from a man in his thirties or forties in good health. The specimen was blood. CDR3 bases: TGTGCCAGCAGCCAGGGCGGCTGGGACGAGACCCAGTACTTC. This gives the protein CASSQGGWDETQYF.